The present entry profiles one T cell receptor (beta chain) with its context. Its specificity is unknown. This specimen comes from a study of immune cell composition in non-small cell lung cancer. Overall study results and limits: No significant correlation existed between pack-years smoked and tumour clonality. Squamous carcinomas (75%) more often had tumour-associated clones >0.5% than adenocarcinomas (roughly 35%). Tumour-reactive clones were not shown to match dominant in vivo tumour clones.

V was shortened by 3 bases and J by 6 bases, with 16 bases between the two germline ends. The CDR3 spans 15 residues. Germline assignment: CDR1 LNHDA and CDR2 SQIVND (reference sequence). Normal lung was sampled as far from the tumour as possible, at least 3 cm. Repertoires were generated with immunoSEQ multiplex PCR, while TCRdb's copy carries only in-frame clones and drops some. This sample has roughly 3,000 clones, with about 80% found just once. The clonotype originates from a human donor with non-small cell lung cancer. The sequenced sample was non-adjacent lung tissue. The chain is built from TRBV19 and TRBJ2-3, with a possible D match to TRBD2 (6 bases). CDR3 in DNA: TGTGCCAGTAGTATCGGGACTTCCTACGCCGATACGCAGTATTTT. It specifies CASSIGTSYADTQYF.